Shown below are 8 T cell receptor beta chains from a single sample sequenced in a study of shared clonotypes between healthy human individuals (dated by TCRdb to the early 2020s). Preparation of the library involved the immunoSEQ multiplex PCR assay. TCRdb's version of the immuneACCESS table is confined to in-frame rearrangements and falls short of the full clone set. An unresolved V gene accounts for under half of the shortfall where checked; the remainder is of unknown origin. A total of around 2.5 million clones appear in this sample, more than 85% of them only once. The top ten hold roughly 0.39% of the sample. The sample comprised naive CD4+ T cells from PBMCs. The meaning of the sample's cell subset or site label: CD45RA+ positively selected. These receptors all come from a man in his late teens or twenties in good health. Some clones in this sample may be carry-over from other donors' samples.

The CDR3 DNA is TGTGCCAGCAGTTGGGGACAGGGGAGGACTGAAGCTTTCTTT. Translating gives CASSWGQGRTEAFF. V gene TRBV6-5 combines with J gene TRBJ1-1, with 10 bases lining up with TRBD1. Unmatched junction bases numbered 4, after V lost 4 bases and J lost 5 bases. The CDR3 has 14 residues. Germline CDR1 reads MNHEY; CDR2 reads SVGAGI.

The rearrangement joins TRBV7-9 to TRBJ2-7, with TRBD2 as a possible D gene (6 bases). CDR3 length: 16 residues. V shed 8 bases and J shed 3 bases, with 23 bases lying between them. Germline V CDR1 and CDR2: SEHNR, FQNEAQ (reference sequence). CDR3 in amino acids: CASPRRDGLMDYEQYF. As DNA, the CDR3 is TGTGCCAGCCCCCGGAGAGATGGACTAATGGACTACGAGCAGTACTTC.

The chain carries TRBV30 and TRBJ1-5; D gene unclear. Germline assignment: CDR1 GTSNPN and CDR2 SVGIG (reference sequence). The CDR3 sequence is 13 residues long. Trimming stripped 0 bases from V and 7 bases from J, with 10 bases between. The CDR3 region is CAWSVTSDQPQHF. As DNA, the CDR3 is TGTGCCTGGAGTGTAACTAGCGACCAGCCCCAGCATTTT.

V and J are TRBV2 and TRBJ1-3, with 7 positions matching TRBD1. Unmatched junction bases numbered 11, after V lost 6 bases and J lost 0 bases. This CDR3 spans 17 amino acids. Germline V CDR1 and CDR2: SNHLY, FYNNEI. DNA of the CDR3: TGTGCCAGCAGGGGACAGTTTCCATTTAGCTCTGGAAACACCATATATTTT. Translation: CASRGQFPFSSGNTIYF.

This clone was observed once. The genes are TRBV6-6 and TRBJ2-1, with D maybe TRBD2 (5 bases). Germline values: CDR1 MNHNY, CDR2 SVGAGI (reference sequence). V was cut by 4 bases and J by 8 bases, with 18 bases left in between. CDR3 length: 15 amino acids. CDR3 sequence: CASSSPPTASHEQFF. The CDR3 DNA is TGTGCCAGCAGTTCCCCCCCGACGGCTAGCCATGAGCAGTTCTTC.

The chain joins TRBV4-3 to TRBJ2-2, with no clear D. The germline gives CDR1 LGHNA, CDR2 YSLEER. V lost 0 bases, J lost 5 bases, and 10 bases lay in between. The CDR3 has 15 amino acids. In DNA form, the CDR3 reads TGCGCCAGCAGCCAAGAACCCTTACAGACCGGGGAGCTGTTTTTT. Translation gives CASSQEPLQTGELFF.

CDR3: CASSPGNEQFF. The CDR3 coding sequence is TGTGCCAGCAGCCCCGGTAATGAGCAGTTCTTC. This rearrangement joins TRBV7-9 to TRBJ2-1, with D unresolved. The CDR3 runs to 11 residues. V was clipped by 5 bases and J by 7 bases, with 6 bases between them. Germline V gene sequence: CDR1 SEHNR, CDR2 FQNEAQ (reference sequence).

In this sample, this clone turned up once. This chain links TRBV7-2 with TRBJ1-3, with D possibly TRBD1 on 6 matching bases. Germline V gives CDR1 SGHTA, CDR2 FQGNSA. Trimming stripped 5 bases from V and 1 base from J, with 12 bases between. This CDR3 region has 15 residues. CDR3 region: CASSNNRVSGNTIYF. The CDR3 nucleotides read TGTGCCAGCAGCAATAACAGGGTATCTGGAAACACCATATATTTT.